These 3 T cell receptor beta chains were sequenced from one sample in a study of identical twins. TCRdb passed the 5' RACE reads through MiXCR, listing each CDR3 protein once. The sample has 1,800,000 or so distinct CDR3 sequences; less than 35% are singletons. Sequencing used cord blood. All receptors come from a newborn girl in good health.

The rearrangement joins TRBV9 to TRBJ2-1; D may be TRBD2 (6 bases). CDR3 length: 15 residues. CDR1 and CDR2 (germline): SGDLS, YYNGEE. V gave up 1 base and J gave up 2 bases, with 10 bases separating them. The CDR3 sequence is CASSVWASAYNEQFF. DNA for the CDR3: TGTGCCAGCAGCGTATGGGCTAGCGCCTACAATGAGCAGTTCTTC.

The V gene is TRBV20-1, the J gene TRBJ2-1, with 7 bases that match TRBD2. The J call is in doubt because the DNA end fits TRBJ2-7 better. The CDR3 loop spans 15 amino acids. The V gene's germline CDR1 is DFQATT and CDR2 SNEGSKA (reference sequence). CDR3 protein: CSALSGVSSYNEQYF. As DNA, the CDR3 is TGCAGTGCCTTAAGCGGGGTCAGCTCCTACAATGAGCAGTACTTC.

To note about this clonotype: One end of the junction is discordant with germline, which a read error may explain. The chain has TRBV12-3 or TRBV12-4 and TRBJ1-2, with D perhaps matching TRBD1 (6 bases). This CDR3 contains 15 residues. CDR3 bases: TGTGCCAGCAGTTTAGGGACAGTTTCTAACTATAGCTACACCTTC. It codes for CASSLGTVSNYSYTF.